This TCR beta chain was recovered during a study of regulatory T cells in long-lasting Graves disease (dated by TCRdb to about 2021). About the full investigation: Antithyroid drugs had been taken for less than 3 months by newly diagnosed Graves' disease patients. The study was registered as a clinical trial and conducted in China. A total of some 35 samples underwent TCR sequencing, from roughly 13 patients with persistent Graves' disease and about 20 patients with newly diagnosed Graves' disease. Patients with persistent Graves' disease were compared with patients with newly diagnosed Graves' disease using TCR sequencing and RNA sequencing of peripheral blood.

General conclusions and limits of the study: TRBV28, TRBJ1-2 and TRBJ2-5 were preferentially used in persistent disease, while TRBV20-1 and TRBJ2-1 were favored in newly diagnosed disease. The authors acknowledged the small sample size as a limitation that may reduce accuracy. Sequencing and analysis were limited to the TCR beta chain. Patients with persistent disease shared more public clonotypes (around 3,000) than newly diagnosed patients did (around 930). Compared with newly diagnosed patients, patients with persistent Graves' disease had lower TCR Shannon entropy and fewer highly expanded clones, which suggests clonal expansion. The study examined only peripheral blood because the primary lesion, thyroid tissue, could not be accessed.

Library method: multiplex PCR. Sequencing took place on an Illumina HiSeq 4000. TCR beta libraries were built with iRepertoire HTBI primers and Arm-PCR amplification of CDR3 regions. Gel purification was performed on PCR products prior to sequencing. The paper's processing steps were these. Gene usage analysis of CDR3 amino acid clonotypes relied on the roughly 60 TRBV and about 13 TRBJ segments identified across samples. COPE and FqMerger were used to merge filtered high-quality paired reads into contigs. BLAST was used to align contigs to IMGT TRBV, TRBD and TRBJ reference genes, and CDR3 was defined according to IMGT. Any clonotype with a frequency above 0.1% was classified as a highly expanded clone. Repertoire diversity was measured by Shannon entropy, and V-J evenness by the Gini coefficient. A clonotype was considered public if more than one individual shared it. TCRdb ran its own pipeline on the public reads, namely fastp trimming at Q25 and MiXCR clone calling, and kept in-frame beta chains. CDR3 protein duplicates are merged, each entry listing the most common genes and DNA. The V and J calls here are based on TCRdb, not the publication. The table for this sample lists about 530,000 distinct CDR3 sequences; about 16% of them were counted only once. Around a quarter of the sample lies in the top ten.

About this clonotype: Which antigen it targets is not known. No base quality values were provided; no much bigger clone lies one nucleotide off.

The trim is 3 bases for V and 8 bases for J, with a gap of 13 bases between the germline ends. From the cysteine up to the phenylalanine, the CDR3 has a length of 13 residues. Only CDR3 DNA remains: 39 bases, in frame from the first base. CDR1 SGHDN and CDR2 FVKESK are derived from the germline V gene. The time point label, read with the paper, signifies: newly diagnosed GD, antithyroid drugs for less than 3 months. For both TCR sequencing and RNA sequencing, RNA was extracted from PBMCs using TRIzol. The diagnosis of Graves' disease was made according to American Thyroid Association guidelines. Patients for the study were recruited at an endocrinology department in Xi'an, China. From each patient, 8 to 10 milliliters of peripheral blood was collected into an EDTA anticoagulant tube. PBMCs were isolated by Ficoll Paque Plus density gradient separation without further T cell sorting. An Agilent 2100 Bioanalyzer and agarose gel were used to assess RNA quality, and a NanoDrop 2000 was used to measure RNA concentration.

These sequences were also reported in another study, on T cells in Graves' hyperthyroidism and ophthalmopathy. The second paper further reports: Graves' hyperthyroidism was defined as stable when no progression to ophthalmopathy occurred over 18 months of follow-up. Hyperthyroidism patients were newly diagnosed, with disease duration under 2 months, and aged 18 to 65 years. The study excluded patients with uncontrolled infections, other autoimmune diseases, pregnancy or lactation. Diagnoses relied on clinical symptoms, serum thyroxine and TRAb, thyroid ultrasound and orbital computed tomography. A first-round RT-PCR of the TCR CDR3 used the HTBI primer set with the Qiagen OneStep RT-PCR kit. Most expanded thyroid clonotypes (frequency above 0.001) were also found in blood, which suggests that blood repertoires may mirror thyroid immune responses. A model built on a 13 V-J signature distinguished ophthalmopathy from stable hyperthyroidism, reaching roughly 88% sensitivity and 81.08% specificity in cross-validation and 80%/75% in testing. During validation, the model predicted progression to ophthalmopathy a median of around 6 months ahead of onset, with more than 60% sensitivity and about 75% specificity. To identify TCR V-J signatures that set the groups apart, the researchers used a discovery cohort of about a hundred patients, made up of some 41 with Graves' ophthalmopathy and 55 to 65 with stable Graves' hyperthyroidism. Prospective prediction of ophthalmopathy was tested in an independent validation cohort of 18 to 20 hyperthyroidism patients and 17 patients who later progressed to ophthalmopathy. For training and testing, the roughly 93 patients in the discovery cohort were randomly divided in a 7:3 ratio. Thyroid tissue and blood T-cell repertoires from six Graves' hyperthyroidism patients were also compared in the study. Following sampling, methimazole starting at 30 mg daily was given to hyperthyroidism patients, and high-dose intravenous methylprednisolone was given to ophthalmopathy patients. A second multiplex PCR round built the libraries, followed by size selection and purification. Paired-end sequencing of the libraries was performed with 100 bp reads on an Illumina HiSeq2000. Raw data were processed with SOAPnuke, discarding reads with adapters, uncalled bases, mean Phred below 15, or no exact constant-primer or identifier match. COPE v1.2.5 was used to merge high-quality paired reads, and clonotypes were defined as unique nucleotide sequences. MiTCR v1.1 was used to align the clonotypes against IMGT TRBV, TRBD and TRBJ reference segments. The analysis was restricted to V-J combinations with a frequency above 0.0001, which together covered about 99% of the repertoires. The TCS score was defined as F50 (clonal expansion) divided by E x V (chaos), with BLOSUM62-based TCRdist calculated between CDR3 peptides within each V-J. Welch's t-statistics and random forest reduced several hundred V-J features to roughly 13, which were used in a naive Bayes classifier (R e1071). Sample size was not statistically predetermined, and blinding of investigators to group allocation was not performed. TCR Vbeta CDR3 sequencing of fewer than 150 peripheral blood samples (43 ophthalmopathy, approximately 80 hyperthyroidism and approximately 17 progressor patients) is reported in the paper.

The sequenced sample was peripheral blood mononuclear cells (PBMCs), obtained at new diagnosis, from a patient treated with antithyroid drugs. This receptor chain uses TRBV14 and TRBJ1-2; the D gene cannot be resolved reliably. This receptor was obtained from a middle-aged woman with Graves disease. Donor details come from another sample of the same person, matched by shared clones. In nucleotide form, the sequence is TGTGCCAGCAGCCATTCCCTACTGAGGGGCTACACCTTC. Translated, it reads CASSHSLLRGYTF.